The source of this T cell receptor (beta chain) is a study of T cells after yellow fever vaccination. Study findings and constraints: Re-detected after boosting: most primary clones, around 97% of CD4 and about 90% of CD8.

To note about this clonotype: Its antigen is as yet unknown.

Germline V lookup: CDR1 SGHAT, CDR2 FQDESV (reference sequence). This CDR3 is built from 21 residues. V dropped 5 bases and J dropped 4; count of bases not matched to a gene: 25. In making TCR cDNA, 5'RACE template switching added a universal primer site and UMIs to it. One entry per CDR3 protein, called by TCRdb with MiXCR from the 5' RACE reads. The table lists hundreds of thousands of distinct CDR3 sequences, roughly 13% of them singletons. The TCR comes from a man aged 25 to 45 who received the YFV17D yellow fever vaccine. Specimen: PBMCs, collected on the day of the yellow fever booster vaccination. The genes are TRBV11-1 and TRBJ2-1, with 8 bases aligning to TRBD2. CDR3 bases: TGTGCCAGCAGCCGGAAAAGGGGCGTCTGGTCAGCGGGAGCGAATTACAATGAGCAGTTCTTC. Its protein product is CASSRKRGVWSAGANYNEQFF.